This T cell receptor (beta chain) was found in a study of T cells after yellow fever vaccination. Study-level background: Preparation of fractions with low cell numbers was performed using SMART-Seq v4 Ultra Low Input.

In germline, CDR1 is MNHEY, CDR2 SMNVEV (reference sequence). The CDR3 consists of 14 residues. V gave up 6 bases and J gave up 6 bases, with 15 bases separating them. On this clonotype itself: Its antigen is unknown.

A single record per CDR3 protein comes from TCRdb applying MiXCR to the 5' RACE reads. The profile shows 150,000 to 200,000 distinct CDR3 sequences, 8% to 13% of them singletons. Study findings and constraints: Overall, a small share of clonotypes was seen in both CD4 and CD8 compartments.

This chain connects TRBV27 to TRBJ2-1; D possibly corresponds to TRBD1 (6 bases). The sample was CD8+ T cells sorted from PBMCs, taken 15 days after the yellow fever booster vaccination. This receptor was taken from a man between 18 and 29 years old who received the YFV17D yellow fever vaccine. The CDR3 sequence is CASRSWTDLNEQFF. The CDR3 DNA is TGTGCCAGCAGAAGTTGGACAGATCTCAATGAGCAGTTCTTC.